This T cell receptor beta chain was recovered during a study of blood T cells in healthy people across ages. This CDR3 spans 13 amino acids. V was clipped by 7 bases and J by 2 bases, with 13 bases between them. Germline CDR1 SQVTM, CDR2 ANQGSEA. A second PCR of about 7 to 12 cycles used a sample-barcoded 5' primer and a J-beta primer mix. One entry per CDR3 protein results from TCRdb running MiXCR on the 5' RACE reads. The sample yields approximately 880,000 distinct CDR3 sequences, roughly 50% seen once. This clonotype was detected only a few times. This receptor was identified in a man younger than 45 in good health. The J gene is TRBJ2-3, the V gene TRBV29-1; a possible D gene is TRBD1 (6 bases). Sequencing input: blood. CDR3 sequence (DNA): TGCAGCGCCAGGGGCCGCACCACAGATACGCAGTATTTT. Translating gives CSARGRTTDTQYF.